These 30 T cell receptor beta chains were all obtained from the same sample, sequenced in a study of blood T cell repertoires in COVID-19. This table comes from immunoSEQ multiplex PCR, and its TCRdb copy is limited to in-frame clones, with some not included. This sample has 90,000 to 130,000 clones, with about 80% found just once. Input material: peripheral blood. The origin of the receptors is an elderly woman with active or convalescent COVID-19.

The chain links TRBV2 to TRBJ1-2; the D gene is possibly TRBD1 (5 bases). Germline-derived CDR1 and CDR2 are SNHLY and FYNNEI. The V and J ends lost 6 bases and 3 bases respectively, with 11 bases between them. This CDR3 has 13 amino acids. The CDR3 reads CASRGRDYYGYTF. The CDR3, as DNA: TGTGCCAGCAGGGGCAGGGACTACTATGGCTACACCTTC.

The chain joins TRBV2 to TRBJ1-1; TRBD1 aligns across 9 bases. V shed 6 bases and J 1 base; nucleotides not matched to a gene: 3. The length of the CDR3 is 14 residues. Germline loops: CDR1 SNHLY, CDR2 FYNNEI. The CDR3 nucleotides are TGTGCCAGCAGGCTACAGGGGGCGAACACTGAAGCTTTCTTT. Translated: CASRLQGANTEAFF.

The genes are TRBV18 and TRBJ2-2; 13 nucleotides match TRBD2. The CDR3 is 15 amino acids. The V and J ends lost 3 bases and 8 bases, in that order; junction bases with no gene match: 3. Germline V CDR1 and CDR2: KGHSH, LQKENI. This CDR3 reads CASSPGLAGAGELFF. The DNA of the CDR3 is TGTGCCAGCTCACCTGGACTAGCGGGAGCTGGGGAGCTGTTTTTT.

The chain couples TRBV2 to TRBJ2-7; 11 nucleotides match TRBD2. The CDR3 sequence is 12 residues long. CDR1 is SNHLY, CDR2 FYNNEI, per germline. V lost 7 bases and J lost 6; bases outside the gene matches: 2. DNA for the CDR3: TGTGCCAGCAAGGGACTAGCGGTCGAGCAGTACTTC. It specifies CASKGLAVEQYF.

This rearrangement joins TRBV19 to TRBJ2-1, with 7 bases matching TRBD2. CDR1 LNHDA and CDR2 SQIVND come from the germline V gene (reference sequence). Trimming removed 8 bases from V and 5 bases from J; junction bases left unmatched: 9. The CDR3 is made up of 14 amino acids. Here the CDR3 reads CASRKRDYHNEQFF. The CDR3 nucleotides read TGTGCCAGTCGCAAACGGGACTACCACAATGAGCAGTTCTTC.

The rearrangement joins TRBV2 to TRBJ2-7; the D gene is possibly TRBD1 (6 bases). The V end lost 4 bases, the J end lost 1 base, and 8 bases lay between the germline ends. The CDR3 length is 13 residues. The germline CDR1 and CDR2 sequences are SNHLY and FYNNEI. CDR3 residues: CASSGQVSYEQYF. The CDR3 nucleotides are TGTGCCAGCAGTGGACAGGTGTCCTACGAGCAGTACTTC.

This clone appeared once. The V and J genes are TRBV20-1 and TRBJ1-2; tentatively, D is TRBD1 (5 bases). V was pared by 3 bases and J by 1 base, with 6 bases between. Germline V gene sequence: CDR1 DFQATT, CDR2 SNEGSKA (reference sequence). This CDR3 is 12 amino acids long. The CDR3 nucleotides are TGCAGTGCTAGTAGGGGTAACTATGGCTACACCTTC. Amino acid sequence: CSASRGNYGYTF.

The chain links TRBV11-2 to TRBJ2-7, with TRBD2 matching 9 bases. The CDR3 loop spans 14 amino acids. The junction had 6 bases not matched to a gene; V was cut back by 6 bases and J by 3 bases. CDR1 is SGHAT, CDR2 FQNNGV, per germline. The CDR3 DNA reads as TGTGCCAGCAGACCGCGGGAGGGCCACTACGAGCAGTACTTC. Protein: CASRPREGHYEQYF.

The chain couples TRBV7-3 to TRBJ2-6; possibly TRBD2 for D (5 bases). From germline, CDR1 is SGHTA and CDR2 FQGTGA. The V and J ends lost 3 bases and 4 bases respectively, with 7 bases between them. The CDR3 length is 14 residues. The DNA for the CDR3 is TGTGCCAGCAGCTTGGGGAGAGGGGCCAACGTCCTGACTTTC. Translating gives CASSLGRGANVLTF.

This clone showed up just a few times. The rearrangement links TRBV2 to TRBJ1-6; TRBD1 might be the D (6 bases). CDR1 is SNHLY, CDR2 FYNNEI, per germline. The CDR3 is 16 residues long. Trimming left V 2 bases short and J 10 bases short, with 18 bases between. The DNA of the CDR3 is TGTGCCAGCAGTGAATCCGGGGGGCGCTTAAGCTCACCCCTCCACTTT. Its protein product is CASSESGGRLSSPLHF.

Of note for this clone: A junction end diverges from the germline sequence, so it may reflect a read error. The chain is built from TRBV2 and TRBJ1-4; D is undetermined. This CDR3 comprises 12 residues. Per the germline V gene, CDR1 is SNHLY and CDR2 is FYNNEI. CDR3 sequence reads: CASGDDGEKLFF. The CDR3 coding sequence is TGTGCCAGCGGTGACGATGGCGAAAAACTGTTTTTT.

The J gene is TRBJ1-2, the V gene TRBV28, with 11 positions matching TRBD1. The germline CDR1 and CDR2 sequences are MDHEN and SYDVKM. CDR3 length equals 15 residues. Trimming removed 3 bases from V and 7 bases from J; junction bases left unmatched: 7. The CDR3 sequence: CASSLGGTGGIGYTF. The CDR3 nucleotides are TGTGCCAGCAGTTTGGGAGGGACAGGGGGTATTGGCTACACCTTC.

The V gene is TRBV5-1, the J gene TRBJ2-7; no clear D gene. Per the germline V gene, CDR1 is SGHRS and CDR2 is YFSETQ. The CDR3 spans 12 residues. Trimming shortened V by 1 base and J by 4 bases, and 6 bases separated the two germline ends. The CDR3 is CASSLSRYEQYF. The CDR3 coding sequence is TGCGCCAGCAGCTTGAGTAGATACGAGCAGTACTTC.

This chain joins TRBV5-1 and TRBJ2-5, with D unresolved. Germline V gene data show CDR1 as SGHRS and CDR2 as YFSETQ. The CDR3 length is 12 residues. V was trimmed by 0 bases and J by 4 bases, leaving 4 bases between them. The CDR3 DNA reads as TGCGCCAGCAGCTTGGTATCAGAGACCCAGTACTTC. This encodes CASSLVSETQYF.

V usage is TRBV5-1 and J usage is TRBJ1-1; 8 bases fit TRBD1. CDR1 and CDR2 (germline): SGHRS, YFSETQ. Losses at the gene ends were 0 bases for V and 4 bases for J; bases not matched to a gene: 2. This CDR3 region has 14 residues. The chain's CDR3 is CASSLAGGVTEAFF. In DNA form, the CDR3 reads TGCGCCAGCAGCTTGGCAGGGGGCGTCACTGAAGCTTTCTTT.

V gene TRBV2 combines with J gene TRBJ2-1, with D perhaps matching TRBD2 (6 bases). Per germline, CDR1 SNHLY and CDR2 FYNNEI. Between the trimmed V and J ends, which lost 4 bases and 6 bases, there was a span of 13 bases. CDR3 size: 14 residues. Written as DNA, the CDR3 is TGTGCCAGCAGTGTGGAACGGGAGAGCAATGAGCAGTTCTTC. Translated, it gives CASSVERESNEQFF.

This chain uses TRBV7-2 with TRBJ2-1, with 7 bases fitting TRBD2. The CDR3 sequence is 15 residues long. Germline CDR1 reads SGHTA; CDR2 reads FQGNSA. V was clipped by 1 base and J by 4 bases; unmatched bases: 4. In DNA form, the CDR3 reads TGTGCCAGCAGCTTAGGGCTAGCGGTGTACAATGAGCAGTTCTTC. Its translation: CASSLGLAVYNEQFF.

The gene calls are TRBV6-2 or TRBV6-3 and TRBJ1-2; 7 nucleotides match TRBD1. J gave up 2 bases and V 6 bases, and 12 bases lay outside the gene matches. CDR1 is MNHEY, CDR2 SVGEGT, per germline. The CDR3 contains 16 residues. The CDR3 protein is CASSHATGVGNYGYTF. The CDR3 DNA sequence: TGTGCCAGCAGCCACGCTACAGGGGTTGGGAACTATGGCTACACCTTC.

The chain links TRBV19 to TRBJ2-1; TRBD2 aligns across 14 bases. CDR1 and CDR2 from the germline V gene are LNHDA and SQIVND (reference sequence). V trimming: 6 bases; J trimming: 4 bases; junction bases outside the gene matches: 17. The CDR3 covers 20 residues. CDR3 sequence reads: CASRARGLAGVSFSYNEQFF. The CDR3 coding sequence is TGTGCCAGTAGAGCCCGGGGACTAGCGGGAGTTTCATTCTCTTACAATGAGCAGTTCTTC.

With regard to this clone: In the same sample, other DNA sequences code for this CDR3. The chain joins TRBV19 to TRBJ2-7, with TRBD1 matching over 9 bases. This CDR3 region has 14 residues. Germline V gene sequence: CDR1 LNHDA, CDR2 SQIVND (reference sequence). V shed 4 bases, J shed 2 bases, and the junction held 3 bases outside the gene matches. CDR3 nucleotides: TGTGCCAGTAGTACAGGACAGGGGCCCTACGAGCAGTACTTC. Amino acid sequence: CASSTGQGPYEQYF.

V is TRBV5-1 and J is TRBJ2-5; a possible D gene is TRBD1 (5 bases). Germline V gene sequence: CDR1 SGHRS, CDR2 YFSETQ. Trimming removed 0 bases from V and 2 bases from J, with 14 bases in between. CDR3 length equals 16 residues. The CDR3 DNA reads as TGCGCCAGCAGCTTGGACGGGCAGGGTATGCAAGAGACCCAGTACTTC. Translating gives CASSLDGQGMQETQYF.

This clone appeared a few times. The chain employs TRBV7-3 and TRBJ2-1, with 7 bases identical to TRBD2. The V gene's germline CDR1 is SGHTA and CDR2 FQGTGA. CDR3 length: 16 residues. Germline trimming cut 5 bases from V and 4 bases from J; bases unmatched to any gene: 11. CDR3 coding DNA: TGTGCCAGCAGCCCCCGGCGGGCGGGAGCGTACAATGAGCAGTTCTTC. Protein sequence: CASSPRRAGAYNEQFF.

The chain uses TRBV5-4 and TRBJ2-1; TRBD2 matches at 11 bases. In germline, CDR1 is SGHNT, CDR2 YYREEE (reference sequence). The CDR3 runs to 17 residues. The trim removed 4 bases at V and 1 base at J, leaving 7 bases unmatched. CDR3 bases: TGTGCCAGCAGCCCCGAAACTAGCGGGAGATCCTACAATGAGCAGTTCTTC. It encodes CASSPETSGRSYNEQFF.

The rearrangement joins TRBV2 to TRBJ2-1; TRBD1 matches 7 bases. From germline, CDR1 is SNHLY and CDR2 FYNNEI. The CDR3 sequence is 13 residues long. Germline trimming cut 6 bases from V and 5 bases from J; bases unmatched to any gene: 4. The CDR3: CASSDTGDNEQFF. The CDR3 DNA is TGTGCCAGCAGCGACACAGGGGACAATGAGCAGTTCTTC. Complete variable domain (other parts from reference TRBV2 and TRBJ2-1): EPEVTQTPSHQVTQMGQEVILRCVPISNHLYFYWYRQILGQKVEFLVSFYNNEISEKSEIFDDQFSVERPDGSNFTLKIRSTKLEDSAMYFCASSDTGDNEQFFGPGTRLTVL.

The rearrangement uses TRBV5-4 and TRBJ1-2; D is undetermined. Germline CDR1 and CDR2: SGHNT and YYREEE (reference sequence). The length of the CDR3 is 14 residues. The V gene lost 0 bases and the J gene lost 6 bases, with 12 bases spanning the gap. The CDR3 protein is CASSLGQTTDGYTF. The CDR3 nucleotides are TGTGCCAGCAGCTTGGGCCAGACAACTGATGGCTACACCTTC.

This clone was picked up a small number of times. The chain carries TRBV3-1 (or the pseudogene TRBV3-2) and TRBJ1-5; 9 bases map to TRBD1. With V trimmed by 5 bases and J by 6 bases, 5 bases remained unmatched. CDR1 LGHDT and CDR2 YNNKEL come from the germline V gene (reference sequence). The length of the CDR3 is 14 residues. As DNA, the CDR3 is TGTGCCAGCAGCTCACAGGGGGCGACTCAGCCCCAGCATTTT. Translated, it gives CASSSQGATQPQHF.

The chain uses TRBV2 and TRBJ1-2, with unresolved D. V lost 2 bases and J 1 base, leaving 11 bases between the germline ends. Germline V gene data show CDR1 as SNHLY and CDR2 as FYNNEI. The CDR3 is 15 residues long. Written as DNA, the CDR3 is TGTGCCAGCAGTGAATTCGAGGGAATTAACTATGGCTACACCTTC. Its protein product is CASSEFEGINYGYTF.

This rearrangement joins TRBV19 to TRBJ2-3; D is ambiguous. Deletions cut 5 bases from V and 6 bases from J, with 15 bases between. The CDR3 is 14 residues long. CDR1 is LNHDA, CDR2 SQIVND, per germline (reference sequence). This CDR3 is CASSPHPLQDTQYF. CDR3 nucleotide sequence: TGTGCCAGTAGTCCCCACCCCCTACAGGATACGCAGTATTTT. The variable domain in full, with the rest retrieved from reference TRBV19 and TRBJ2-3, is DGGITQSPKYLFRKEGQNVTLSCEQNLNHDAMYWYRQDPGQGLRLIYYSQIVNDFQKGDIAEGYSVSREKKESFPLTVTSAQKNPTAFYLCASSPHPLQDTQYFGPGTRLTVL.

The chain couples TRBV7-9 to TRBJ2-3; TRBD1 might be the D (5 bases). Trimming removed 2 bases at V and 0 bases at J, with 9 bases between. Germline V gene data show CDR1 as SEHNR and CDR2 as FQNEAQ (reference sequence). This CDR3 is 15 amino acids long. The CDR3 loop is CASSLFQGSTDTQYF. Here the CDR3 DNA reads TGTGCCAGCAGCTTATTCCAGGGAAGCACAGATACGCAGTATTTT.

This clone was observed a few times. The CDR3 protein is CASSLSGSEGNYGYTF. CDR3 DNA: TGTGCCAGCAGCTTATCAGGGTCGGAGGGAAACTATGGCTACACCTTC. The V call is TRBV7-9, the J call TRBJ1-2, with a tentative D call TRBD1 (5 bases). The CDR3 contains 16 residues. Trimming pared 2 bases from V and 2 bases from J, leaving 15 bases between. Germline V CDR1 and CDR2: SEHNR, FQNEAQ (reference sequence). The entire variable domain, with the rest obtained from reference TRBV7-9 and TRBJ1-2, is as follows: DTGVSQNPRHKITKRGQNVTFRCDPISEHNRLYWYRQTLGQGPEFLTYFQNEAQLEKSRLLSDRFSAERPKGSFSTLEIQRTEQGDSAMYLCASSLSGSEGNYGYTFGSGTRLTVV.